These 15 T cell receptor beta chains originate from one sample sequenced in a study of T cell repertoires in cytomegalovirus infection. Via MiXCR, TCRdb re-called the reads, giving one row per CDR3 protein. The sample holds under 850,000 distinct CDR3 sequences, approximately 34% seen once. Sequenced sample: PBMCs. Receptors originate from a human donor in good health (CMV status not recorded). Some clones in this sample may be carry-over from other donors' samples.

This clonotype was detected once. In DNA, the CDR3 is TGTGCCAGCAGGCCCGACCGCCGGGACAGGTCGAACACTGAAGCTTTCTTT. This translates into CASRPDRRDRSNTEAFF. The gene calls are TRBV11-1 and TRBJ1-1; TRBD1 aligns across 8 bases. Germline trimming cut 6 bases from V and 1 base from J; bases unmatched to any gene: 13. Germline-derived CDR1 and CDR2 are SGHAT and FQDESV (reference sequence). CDR3 length equals 17 residues.

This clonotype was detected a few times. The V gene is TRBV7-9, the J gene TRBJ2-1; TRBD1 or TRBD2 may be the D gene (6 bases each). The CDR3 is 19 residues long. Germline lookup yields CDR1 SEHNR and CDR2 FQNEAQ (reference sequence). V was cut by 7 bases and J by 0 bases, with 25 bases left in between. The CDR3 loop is CASNPRGVTAGSSYNEQFF. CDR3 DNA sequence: TGTGCCAGCAACCCCAGGGGCGTGACGGCGGGGAGCTCCTACAATGAGCAGTTCTTC.

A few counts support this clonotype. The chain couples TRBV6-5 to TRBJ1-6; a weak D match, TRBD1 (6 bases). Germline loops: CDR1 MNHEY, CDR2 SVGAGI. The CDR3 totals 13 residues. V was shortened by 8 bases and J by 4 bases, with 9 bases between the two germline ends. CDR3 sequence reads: CASWQGYNSPLHF. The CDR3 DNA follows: TGTGCCAGCTGGCAGGGGTATAATTCACCCCTCCACTTT.

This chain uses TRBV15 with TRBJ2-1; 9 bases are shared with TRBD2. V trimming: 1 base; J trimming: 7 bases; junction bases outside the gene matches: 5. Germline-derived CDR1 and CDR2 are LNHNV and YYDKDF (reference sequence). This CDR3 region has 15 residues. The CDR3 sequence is CATSRVLGLANEQFF. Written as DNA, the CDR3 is TGTGCCACCAGCAGAGTTCTGGGACTAGCAAATGAGCAGTTCTTC. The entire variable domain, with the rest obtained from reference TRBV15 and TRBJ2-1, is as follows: DAMVIQNPRYQVTQFGKPVTLSCSQTLNHNVMYWYQQKSSQAPKLLFHYYDKDFNNEADTPDNFQSRRPNTSFCFLDIRSPGLGDTAMYLCATSRVLGLANEQFFGPGTRLTVL.

The CDR3 DNA follows: TGTGCCAGCACTGGGTATGGGGGGAGAGGCAATCAGCCCCAGCATTTT. Amino acid sequence: CASTGYGGRGNQPQHF. The chain joins TRBV28 to TRBJ1-5, with a possible D match to TRBD1 (5 bases). Germline V gives CDR1 MDHEN, CDR2 SYDVKM. The V end was cut by 7 bases, the J end by 2 bases, with 18 bases between. The CDR3 extends over 16 amino acids.

The CDR3 coding sequence is TGTGCCAGCAGTTTAGCGGGACGTGGACGAGGCTACACCTTC. Translation: CASSLAGRGRGYTF. J is TRBJ1-2 and V is TRBV12-3 or TRBV12-4; D might be TRBD1 (5 bases). Between the trimmed V and J ends, which lost 0 bases and 8 bases, there was a span of 13 bases. This CDR3 spans 14 amino acids.

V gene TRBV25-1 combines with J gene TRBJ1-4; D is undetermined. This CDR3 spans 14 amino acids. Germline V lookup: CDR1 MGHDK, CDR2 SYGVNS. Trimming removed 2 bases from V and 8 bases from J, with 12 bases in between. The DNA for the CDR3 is TGTGCCAGCAGTGAACCGGGGTTTGGGGAAAAACTGTTTTTT. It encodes CASSEPGFGEKLFF. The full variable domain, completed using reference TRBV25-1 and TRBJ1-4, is EADIYQTPRYLVIGTGKKITLECSQTMGHDKMYWYQQDPGMELHLIHYSYGVNSTEKGDLSSESTVSRIRTEHFPLTLESARPSHTSQYLCASSEPGFGEKLFFGSGTQLSVL.

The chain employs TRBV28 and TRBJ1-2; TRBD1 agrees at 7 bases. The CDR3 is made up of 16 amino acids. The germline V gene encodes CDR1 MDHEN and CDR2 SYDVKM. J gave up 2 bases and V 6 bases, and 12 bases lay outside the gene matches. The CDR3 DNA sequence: TGTGCCAGCAGCAGAGATGGGACAGCTTCAAACTATGGCTACACCTTC. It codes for CASSRDGTASNYGYTF.

CDR3 bases: TGTGCCAGCTCACCCGAGGCCTATGGCTACACCTTC. It encodes CASSPEAYGYTF. V and J are TRBV18 and TRBJ1-2, with D hard to call. This CDR3 comprises 12 residues. V dropped 3 bases and J dropped 4 bases, with 6 bases sitting between them. CDR1 and CDR2 from the germline V gene are KGHSH and LQKENI.

The CDR3 region is CASSPSGGGVETQYF. CDR3 sequence (DNA): TGTGCCAGCAGTCCAAGCGGGGGGGGGGTTGAGACCCAGTACTTC. The chain has TRBV27 and TRBJ2-5; 10 nucleotides align to TRBD2. The ends lost 5 bases at V and 5 bases at J; junction bases unmatched: 8. The CDR3 totals 15 residues. Per germline, CDR1 MNHEY and CDR2 SMNVEV (reference sequence).

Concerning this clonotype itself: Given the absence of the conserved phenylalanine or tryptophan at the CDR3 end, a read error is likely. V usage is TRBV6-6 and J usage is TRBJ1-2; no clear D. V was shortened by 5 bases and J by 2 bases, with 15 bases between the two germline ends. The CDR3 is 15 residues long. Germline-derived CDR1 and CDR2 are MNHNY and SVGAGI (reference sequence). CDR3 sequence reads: CASSAIGVTNYGYTL. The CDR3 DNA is TGTGCCAGCAGTGCAATTGGTGTAACGAACTATGGCTACACCTTA.

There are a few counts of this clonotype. The CDR3 DNA sequence: TGTGCCAGCAGCTTAGAGGCAGGGCACTATGGCTACACCTTC. Translating gives CASSLEAGHYGYTF. The chain has TRBV7-6 and TRBJ1-2; possibly TRBD1 for D (5 bases). Germline assignment: CDR1 SGHVS and CDR2 FNYEAQ. Trimming took 1 base from V and 3 from J, leaving 9 bases between them. CDR3 length: 14 residues.

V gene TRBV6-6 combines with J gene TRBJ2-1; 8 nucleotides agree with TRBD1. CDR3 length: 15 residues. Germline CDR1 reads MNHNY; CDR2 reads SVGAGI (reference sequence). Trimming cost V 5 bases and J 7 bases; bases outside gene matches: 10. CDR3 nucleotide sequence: TGTGCCAGCAGTGAGGTCGGGACAGGCTTGAATGAGCAGTTCTTC. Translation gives CASSEVGTGLNEQFF.

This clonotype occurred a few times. The CDR3 nucleotides read TGTGCCAGTAGTATATCCTTCCCGGGCAGGAATGAGCAGTTCTTC. Protein product: CASSISFPGRNEQFF. V and J are TRBV19 and TRBJ2-1; no clear D gene. V shed 2 bases and J shed 7 bases, with 15 bases lying between them. The CDR3 runs to 15 residues. Per the germline V gene, CDR1 is LNHDA and CDR2 is SQIVND (reference sequence).

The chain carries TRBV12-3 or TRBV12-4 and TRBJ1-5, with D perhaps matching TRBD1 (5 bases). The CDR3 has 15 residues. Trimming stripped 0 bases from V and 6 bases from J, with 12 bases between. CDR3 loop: CASSLALGDPQPQHF. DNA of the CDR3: TGTGCCAGCAGTTTAGCGCTTGGGGACCCTCAGCCCCAGCATTTT.